This T cell receptor beta chain emerged from a study of regulatory T cells in long-lasting Graves disease. CDR3 regions were amplified by Arm-PCR using iRepertoire HTBI primers to build TCR beta libraries. TCRdb independently ran MiXCR on the multiplex PCR reads; one entry per CDR3 protein. Of roughly 510,000 distinct CDR3 sequences listed, roughly 15% were seen once; the top ten hold 12%. This sample's time point: newly diagnosed GD, antithyroid drugs for less than 3 months. Construction of the TCR library relied on RNA isolated from PBMCs. The CDR3 totals 11 residues. This clonotype is medium-sized. The junction differs from germline at one of its ends, possibly a read error. In addition, the sample was reused for a study of T cells in Graves' hyperthyroidism and ophthalmopathy.

The chain employs TRBV12-3 or TRBV12-4 and TRBJ2-3; weak D call: TRBD2 (5 bases). The TCR comes from a man in his late teens or twenties with Graves disease. The input for sequencing was peripheral blood mononuclear cells (PBMCs), taken at new diagnosis, from a patient treated with antithyroid drugs. The CDR3 sequence: CASSLGTANCF. The CDR3 DNA sequence: TGTGCCAGCAGTTTAGGGACTGCGAATTGTTTT.